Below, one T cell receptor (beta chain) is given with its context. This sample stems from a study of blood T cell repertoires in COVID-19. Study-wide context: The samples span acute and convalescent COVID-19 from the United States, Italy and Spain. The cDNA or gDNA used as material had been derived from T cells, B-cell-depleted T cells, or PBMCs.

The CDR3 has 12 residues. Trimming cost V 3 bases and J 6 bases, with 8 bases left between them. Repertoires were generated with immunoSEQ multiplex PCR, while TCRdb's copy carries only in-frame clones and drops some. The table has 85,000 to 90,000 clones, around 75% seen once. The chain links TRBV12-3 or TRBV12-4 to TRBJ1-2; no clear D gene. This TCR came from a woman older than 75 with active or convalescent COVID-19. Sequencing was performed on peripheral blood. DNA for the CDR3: TGTGCCAGCAGTTTTAATGAGAATGGCTACACCTTC. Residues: CASSFNENGYTF.